The 4 T cell receptor beta chains below were found in one sample sequenced in a study of PD-1 blockade in classical Hodgkin lymphoma. Repertoires were generated with immunoSEQ multiplex PCR, while TCRdb's copy carries only in-frame clones and drops some. Here the sample spans 40,000 to 45,000 clones, about 65% being singletons. Brentuximab vedotin exposure varied, and every patient relapsed after autologous stem cell transplantation. The specimen comprised peripheral blood mononuclear cells (PBMCs), sampled before the second cycle of nivolumab. These receptors all come from a human donor with classical Hodgkin lymphoma.

The J gene is TRBJ2-1, the V gene TRBV2; 8 bases match TRBD2. This CDR3 is built from 16 residues. Germline lookup yields CDR1 SNHLY and CDR2 FYNNEI. The V segment lost 5 bases and the J segment 7 bases; nucleotides outside the gene matches: 13. The CDR3 nucleotides are TGTGCCAGCAGTCCACGACTAGCGTCGGGGGGGAATGAGCAGTTCTTC. Translating it yields CASSPRLASGGNEQFF. Using reference TRBV2 and TRBJ2-1 for the parts outside the CDR3, the full variable domain is EPEVTQTPSHQVTQMGQEVILRCVPISNHLYFYWYRQILGQKVEFLVSFYNNEISEKSEIFDDQFSVERPDGSNFTLKIRSTKLEDSAMYFCASSPRLASGGNEQFFGPGTRLTVL.

The chain combines TRBV2 with TRBJ1-1; 7 positions match TRBD1. Losses at the gene ends were 3 bases for V and 0 bases for J; bases not matched to a gene: 16. The CDR3 is 19 amino acids. CDR1 and CDR2 (germline): SNHLY, FYNNEI. The CDR3 loop reads CASSDETGLSKAMNTEAFF. Here the CDR3 DNA reads TGTGCCAGCAGTGATGAGACAGGGCTTTCTAAGGCAATGAACACTGAAGCTTTCTTT.

The V call is TRBV28, the J call TRBJ2-1, with TRBD2 matching over 7 bases. The CDR3 contains 14 residues. Germline CDR1 MDHEN, CDR2 SYDVKM. After removal of 5 bases from V and 1 base from J, the junction contained 2 bases not matched to a gene. DNA of the CDR3: TGTGCCAGCAGTCAACTAGCGTCCTACAATGAGCAGTTCTTC. Its translation: CASSQLASYNEQFF.

V usage is TRBV7-9 and J usage is TRBJ2-7, with 8 bases fitting TRBD2. The CDR3 runs 13 residues. The trim removed 7 bases at V and 4 bases at J, leaving 6 bases unmatched. The germline V gene encodes CDR1 SEHNR and CDR2 FQNEAQ (reference sequence). Here the CDR3 DNA reads TGTGCCAGCACCACAGCGGGGGCTTACGAGCAGTACTTC. Amino acids: CASTTAGAYEQYF.